What follows are 24 T cell receptor beta chains derived from one specimen sequenced in a study of cytomegalovirus exposure and HLA in healthy donors. PCR amplification relied on 60 Vbeta primers (plus 13 Jbeta primers). The protocol was immunoSEQ multiplex PCR, while the TCRdb copy is restricted to in-frame clones and leaves out a portion. The table lists around 140,000 clones, approximately 61% of them singletons, with 2% to 2.5% in the top ten. Sequencing input: PBMCs. All receptors come from a woman aged 40 to 50 in good health and CMV-seronegative.

This chain uses TRBV10-3 with TRBJ2-5, with D possibly matching TRBD2 (6 bases). The V end was cut by 2 bases, the J end by 1 base, with 23 bases between. There are 19 residues in the CDR3. The germline gives CDR1 ENHRY, CDR2 SYGVKD. The CDR3 coding sequence is TGTGCCATCAGTGAGCCGGTGGGGAGGAGCGGGTCTTCCCAAGAGACCCAGTACTTC. Amino acid sequence: CAISEPVGRSGSSQETQYF.

The chain uses TRBV29-1 and TRBJ1-1; 9 nucleotides match TRBD1. This CDR3 comprises 14 residues. CDR1 and CDR2 from the germline V gene are SQVTM and ANQGSEA. Germline trimming cut 5 bases from V and 5 bases from J; bases unmatched to any gene: 9. CDR3 sequence reads: CSVRRGTGRTEAFF. The CDR3 DNA follows: TGCAGCGTTCGTAGGGGGACAGGGAGAACTGAAGCTTTCTTT.

V and J are TRBV5-1 and TRBJ1-4, with 7 bases aligning to TRBD1. Unmatched junction bases numbered 5, after V lost 3 bases and J lost 6 bases. CDR1 is SGHRS and CDR2 is YFSETQ in the germline V gene. This CDR3 has 14 residues. CDR3 sequence (DNA): TGCGCCAGCAGCTCGGGACAGCCCCATGAAAAACTGTTTTTT. It yields the protein CASSSGQPHEKLFF.

In this sample, this clone turned up a few times. The chain couples TRBV11-2 to TRBJ1-2; no reliable D call. CDR1 and CDR2 (germline): SGHAT, FQNNGV. V lost 2 bases, J lost 4 bases, and 14 bases lay in between. This CDR3 has 15 residues. CDR3 in DNA: TGTGCCAGCAGCTTAACCGAAACGACGGGCTATGGCTACACCTTC. Residues: CASSLTETTGYGYTF. Supplemented by reference TRBV11-2 and TRBJ1-2, the full variable domain reads EAGVAQSPRYKIIEKRQSVAFWCNPISGHATLYWYQQILGQGPKLLIQFQNNGVVDDSQLPKDRFSAERLKGVDSTLKIQPAKLEDSAVYLCASSLTETTGYGYTFGSGTRLTVV.

This chain connects TRBV7-6 to TRBJ1-1; unclear D gene. The length of the CDR3 is 13 residues. Germline V gene lookup returns CDR1 SGHVS and CDR2 FNYEAQ. V was clipped by 4 bases and J by 3 bases, with 9 bases between them. CDR3 residues: CASSYREYTEAFF. CDR3 DNA: TGTGCCAGCAGCTACCGGGAGTACACTGAAGCTTTCTTT.

The CDR3 DNA is TGTGCCAGCAGCTTAGCGGGGGCAGACCTCGAGCAGTACTTC. It is translated as CASSLAGADLEQYF. This chain uses TRBV7-9 with TRBJ2-7, with D perhaps TRBD1 (6 bases). The V and J ends lost 0 bases and 6 bases respectively, with 12 bases between them. CDR1 and CDR2 from the germline V gene are SEHNR and FQNEAQ (reference sequence). CDR3 length equals 14 residues.

The V gene is TRBV28, the J gene TRBJ1-2; weak D call: TRBD1 (5 bases). In germline, CDR1 is MDHEN, CDR2 SYDVKM. V dropped 11 bases and J dropped 8 bases, with 18 bases sitting between them. This CDR3 spans 12 amino acids. DNA for the CDR3: TGTGCCGCCAGGGTAAACGCAGGCGGCTACACCTTC. Protein sequence: CAARVNAGGYTF.

CDR3 region: CASGPGSSEQFF. The CDR3, as DNA: TGCGCCAGCGGTCCTGGATCTAGTGAGCAGTTCTTC. This rearrangement joins TRBV5-1 to TRBJ2-1, with D unresolved. Looked up from germline, CDR1 is SGHRS and CDR2 is YFSETQ. Trimming cost V 7 bases and J 9 bases, with 14 bases left between them. The CDR3 is 12 amino acids.

This clone was detected a few times. The V and J genes are TRBV7-2 and TRBJ1-1; 7 bases map to TRBD1. The CDR3 has 17 amino acids. Trimming at V came to 3 bases and at J to 2 bases, leaving 12 bases not matched to a gene. Germline CDR1 is SGHTA and CDR2 is FQGNSA. The CDR3 nucleotides read TGTGCCAGCAGCTTCAGCCTTCGACAGGGCCTAAACACTGAAGCTTTCTTT. Protein product: CASSFSLRQGLNTEAFF. Drawing the rest from reference TRBV7-2 and TRBJ1-1, the complete variable domain is GAGVSQSPSNKVTEKGKDVELRCDPISGHTALYWYRQSLGQGLEFLIYFQGNSAPDKSGLPSDRFSAERTGGSVSTLTIQRTQQEDSAVYLCASSFSLRQGLNTEAFFGQGTRLTVV.

The chain is built from TRBV5-4 and TRBJ2-1; 8 nucleotides align to TRBD1. Germline V CDR1 and CDR2: SGHNT, YYREEE (reference sequence). This CDR3 has 15 amino acids. With V trimmed by 3 bases and J by 2 bases, 4 bases remained unmatched. CDR3 DNA sequence: TGTGCCAGCAGCTCATCACAGGGGGCCTACAATGAGCAGTTCTTC. Its protein product is CASSSSQGAYNEQFF.

A few counts support this clone. The V and J genes are TRBV18 and TRBJ1-1, with TRBD1 matching over 10 bases. Trimming cost V 5 bases and J 0 bases; bases outside gene matches: 6. The CDR3 has 16 amino acids. Germline CDR1 and CDR2: KGHSH and LQKENI. The DNA for the CDR3 is TGTGCCAGCTCATCAGCCGGGACAGGGGTGAACACTGAAGCTTTCTTT. This encodes CASSSAGTGVNTEAFF.

The chain carries TRBV29-1 and TRBJ1-5, with 9 bases fitting TRBD1. Germline CDR1 and CDR2: SQVTM and ANQGSEA. The J segment lost 1 base and the V segment lost 6 bases, leaving 1 base of the junction unmatched. This CDR3 comprises 13 residues. CDR3 region: CSVGQGSNQPQHF. The CDR3 nucleotides are TGCAGCGTAGGACAGGGGAGCAATCAGCCCCAGCATTTT.

This clone was seen only a few times. The V and J genes are TRBV28 and TRBJ2-7, with TRBD2 matching 8 bases. CDR1 and CDR2 (germline): MDHEN, SYDVKM. After removal of 5 bases from V and 3 bases from J, the junction contained 12 bases not matched to a gene. CDR3 length: 16 amino acids. The DNA for the CDR3 is TGTGCCAGCAGTCCGCCGGGGGGGCGCCAACGCTACGAGCAGTACTTC. Residues: CASSPPGGRQRYEQYF.

V usage is TRBV28 and J usage is TRBJ2-7, with D possibly TRBD1 on 5 matching bases. CDR1 MDHEN and CDR2 SYDVKM come from the germline V gene. This CDR3 has 14 residues. Trimming cost V 7 bases and J 5 bases, with 18 bases left between them. CDR3 coding DNA: TGTGCCAGCACCCTGGGGCGAACGATCCACGAGCAGTACTTC. This translates into CASTLGRTIHEQYF.

This clone was detected once. V gene TRBV5-4 combines with J gene TRBJ1-4; 7 nucleotides align to TRBD1. The CDR3 extends over 15 amino acids. Germline V lookup: CDR1 SGHNT, CDR2 YYREEE (reference sequence). V was pared by 4 bases and J by 4 bases, with 7 bases of the junction left unmatched. Here the CDR3 reads CASSTRTGGNEKLFF. In DNA form, the CDR3 reads TGTGCCAGCAGCACCCGGACAGGCGGTAATGAAAAACTGTTTTTT.

This chain connects TRBV30 to TRBJ2-7; TRBD2 agrees at 8 bases. V was clipped by 3 bases and J by 6 bases; unmatched bases: 10. The CDR3 spans 14 residues. Germline CDR1 is GTSNPN and CDR2 is SVGIG (reference sequence). The CDR3 is CAWRREGRVAEQYF. In nucleotides, the CDR3 is TGTGCCTGGAGACGGGAGGGCAGGGTGGCCGAGCAGTACTTC.

As for this clone: The identical CDR3 is also encoded by other nucleotide sequences in the sample. The genes are TRBV14 and TRBJ1-1; a possible D gene is TRBD1 (5 bases). This CDR3 is built from 14 residues. V lost 0 bases, J lost 4 bases, and 9 bases lay in between. In germline, CDR1 is SGHDN, CDR2 FVKESK. The chain's CDR3 is CASSQEGRSTEAFF. DNA for the CDR3: TGTGCCAGCAGCCAAGAGGGGCGTAGCACTGAAGCTTTCTTT.

This clone has just one count. V and J are TRBV5-4 and TRBJ2-7, with 7 bases that match TRBD1. After removal of 0 bases from V and 13 bases from J, the junction contained 7 bases not matched to a gene. Looked up from germline, CDR1 is SGHNT and CDR2 is YYREEE (reference sequence). The CDR3 length is 12 residues. The CDR3 reads CASSLDSGQLYF. The CDR3 DNA is TGTGCCAGCAGCTTGGATTCGGGACAGCTTTACTTC.

The V and J genes are TRBV10-3 and TRBJ2-5, with TRBD1 as a possible D gene (7 bases). The CDR3 covers 15 residues. V lost 8 bases and J lost 2, with 18 bases in between. Germline CDR1 ENHRY, CDR2 SYGVKD. In nucleotides, the CDR3 is TGTGCCATCCGTGGGGGCGGGACAGCACAAGAGACCCAGTACTTC. Amino acids: CAIRGGGTAQETQYF.

The rearrangement joins TRBV15 to TRBJ2-7; no firm D call. The germline V and J ends were trimmed by 5 bases and 1 base, with 15 bases remaining between them. The CDR3 covers 15 residues. Per germline, CDR1 LNHNV and CDR2 YYDKDF (reference sequence). CDR3 bases: TGTGCCACCAGCGCCGTGGCAGGTGCTTCCTACGAGCAGTACTTC. It yields the protein CATSAVAGASYEQYF.

The V and J genes are TRBV7-8 and TRBJ1-1; D is undetermined. CDR1 and CDR2 (germline): SGHVS, FQNEAQ. This CDR3 has 14 amino acids. Trimming took off 7 bases at V and 0 bases at J, with 12 bases between the two ends. DNA of the CDR3: TGTGCCAGCACCTCACAGACCATGAACACTGAAGCTTTCTTT. Protein: CASTSQTMNTEAFF.

This clone was seen only once. The rearrangement links TRBV9 to TRBJ2-7; D is ambiguous. This CDR3 has 14 amino acids. Germline loops: CDR1 SGDLS, CDR2 YYNGEE. Between the trimmed V and J ends, which lost 0 bases and 0 bases, there was a span of 7 bases. The CDR3 region has the DNA TGTGCCAGCAGCGTAGCTCTAAACTCCTACGAGCAGTACTTC. Amino acid sequence: CASSVALNSYEQYF.

The chain is built from TRBV5-1 and TRBJ1-2, with D possibly matching TRBD1 (6 bases). The CDR3 has 14 residues. Trimming left V 4 bases short and J 2 bases short, with 12 bases between. In germline, CDR1 is SGHRS, CDR2 YFSETQ. The CDR3 coding sequence is TGCGCCAGCAGCCTAAGGCAGGGGAACTATGGCTACACCTTC. This gives the protein CASSLRQGNYGYTF. Together with reference TRBV5-1 and TRBJ1-2, the CDR3 gives the full variable domain: KAGVTQTPRYLIKTRGQQVTLSCSPISGHRSVSWYQQTPGQGLQFLFEYFSETQRNKGNFPGRFSGRQFSNSRSEMNVSTLELGDSALYLCASSLRQGNYGYTFGSGTRLTVV.

The chain is built from TRBV2 and TRBJ1-5; no reliable D call. V was trimmed by 0 bases and J by 3 bases, leaving 9 bases between them. Per germline, CDR1 SNHLY and CDR2 FYNNEI. CDR3 size: 15 residues. CDR3 in amino acids: CASSEAGGTNQPQHF. CDR3 nucleotide sequence: TGTGCCAGCAGTGAAGCCGGAGGAACCAATCAGCCCCAGCATTTT. The variable domain in full, completed from reference TRBV2 and TRBJ1-5, reads EPEVTQTPSHQVTQMGQEVILRCVPISNHLYFYWYRQILGQKVEFLVSFYNNEISEKSEIFDDQFSVERPDGSNFTLKIRSTKLEDSAMYFCASSEAGGTNQPQHFGDGTRLSIL.